The T cell receptor (beta chain) under discussion was sequenced for a study of T cell responses to AZD1222 COVID-19 vaccine. Findings and caveats of the study: There were vaccine-associated CD4 TCRs across spike, dominant at 160-218 and 743-854. In a largely white British group with more females than males, clonal diversity was possibly underestimated. Unmutated variant regions are reportedly targeted by nearly half of spike-specific TCRs.

Regarding this clone: The antigen is undetermined.

V lost 9 bases to trimming and J lost 1 base; unmatched junction nucleotides: 4. CDR3 length equals 13 residues. Germline V gene sequence: CDR1 KGHDR, CDR2 SFDVKD. Using immunoSEQ multiplex PCR, the repertoire was profiled, and TCRdb retains in-frame clones only, with some absent. This sample carries roughly 120,000 clones, approximately 85% of them seen once, and the ten largest clones take roughly 20%. The chain links TRBV24-1 to TRBJ1-1; 7 nucleotides line up with TRBD1. Material: peripheral blood, obtained on day 0 of MenACWY control vaccination. The TCR originated in an adult in good health. CDR3: CATAGTENTEAFF. The CDR3 DNA sequence: TGTGCCACCGCCGGGACAGAGAACACTGAAGCTTTCTTT.